A selection of T cell receptor beta chains follows, all from one sample in a study of OX40 agonist ivuxolimab in advanced cancers. Assay: immunoSEQ multiplex PCR; the TCRdb copy retains only in-frame clones and omits some. The sample lists around 45,000 clones, about 80% occurring once. This specimen consisted of CD4+ or CD8+ T cells sorted from blood, obtained in a trial of the OX40 agonist ivuxolimab. The receptor set was obtained from an adult with an advanced solid tumor such as melanoma, head and neck, liver or kidney cancer. The CDR3 runs from the conserved cysteine through the conserved F or W. D genes are given only for firm matches. Size is omitted from some rows. Given values are once, few, many or a class for expanded clones.

j_call	d_call	cdr3_length	v_call	clone_size	cdr3_nt	cdr3_aa
TRBJ1-6	TRBD1	14	TRBV27	once	TGTGCCAGCACCCCGTCAGGGGGTAATTCACCCCTCCACTTT	CASTPSGGNSPLHF
TRBJ1-1	-	12	TRBV7-2	-	TGTGCCAGCAGCTTAGACGGATCGAGGGCTTTCTTT	CASSLDGSRAFF
TRBJ2-3	-	16	TRBV28	-	TGTGCCAGCAGTGAGTCCGGGGCAGGAGGCACAGATACGCAGTATTTT	CASSESGAGGTDTQYF
TRBJ2-7	-	15	TRBV7-9	-	TGTGCCAGCAGCCCTCCCAAGACAGGCAGCTACGAGCAGTACTTC	CASSPPKTGSYEQYF
TRBJ2-1	-	15	TRBV18	-	TGTGCCAGCTCAGCGCGGACAGCTTCCTACAATGAGCAGTTCTTC	CASSARTASYNEQFF
TRBJ2-7	TRBD2	14	TRBV9	-	TGTGCCAGCAGCGTAGAGAGCGGGAGGGACGAGCAGTACTTC	CASSVESGRDEQYF
TRBJ2-6	-	15	TRBV11-3	few	TGTGCCAGCAGCCCCGGGGTCTCTGGGGCCAACGTCCTGACTTTC	CASSPGVSGANVLTF
TRBJ2-1	-	16	TRBV30	-	TGTGCCTGGAAACTAGCGATCGCAGGGGGACGCAATGAGCAGTTCTTC	CAWKLAIAGGRNEQFF
TRBJ1-1	-	11	TRBV20-1	-	TGCAGTGCCGTGCTCGGCACTGAAGCTTTCTTT	CSAVLGTEAFF
TRBJ2-7	-	13	TRBV28	-	TGTGCCAGCAGACTCACGACCGGGAACGAGCAGTACTTC	CASRLTTGNEQYF
TRBJ1-1	-	14	TRBV18	-	TGTGCCAGCTCACCTAGAAGGGAGGGCACTGAAGCTTTCTTT	CASSPRREGTEAFF
TRBJ2-3	-	15	TRBV5-8	-	TGTGCCAGCAGCTTGGGGGGCCAGACCTATTATACGCAGTATTTT	CASSLGGQTYYTQYF
TRBJ1-5	-	14	TRBV7-2	-	TGTGCCAGCAGCCCCCAGAGCAGGGGTCAGCCCCAGCATTTT	CASSPQSRGQPQHF
TRBJ2-7	-	16	TRBV19	-	TGTGCCAGTAGTATAGGCCCCGGGACCCGGGGTGACGAGCAGTACTTC	CASSIGPGTRGDEQYF
TRBJ1-2	TRBD1	12	TRBV28	-	TGTGCCAGCAGTAGGGGGCGCTATGGCTACACCTTC	CASSRGRYGYTF
TRBJ2-5	-	16	TRBV5-1	-	TGCGCCAGCAGCTTGGCCGGCGGTATAAGCCAAGAGACCCAGTACTTC	CASSLAGGISQETQYF
TRBJ2-5	TRBD2	18	TRBV11-2	-	TGTGCCAGCAGCACCGGGACTAGCGGGAGCGGGGCCCAAGAGACCCAGTACTTC	CASSTGTSGSGAQETQYF
TRBJ2-7	-	19	TRBV4-1	-	TGCGCCAGCAGCTTACACGGGACAAAACTAGCGAGGAGCTCCTACGAGCAGTACTTC	CASSLHGTKLARSSYEQYF
TRBJ2-5	TRBD1	17	TRBV18	-	TGTGCCAGCTCACCACTCTATGGGACAGGGGTTCAAGAGACCCAGTACTTC	CASSPLYGTGVQETQYF
TRBJ1-2	-	13	TRBV7-8	-	TGTGCCAGCAGCCCAACGGGGACCTATGGCTACACCTTC	CASSPTGTYGYTF
TRBJ1-1	-	14	TRBV28	-	TGTGCCAGCAGTTTCGTGGGTCTGAACACTGAAGCTTTCTTT	CASSFVGLNTEAFF
TRBJ2-7	-	15	TRBV18	once	TGTGCCAGCTCGCGCTCACAGAGTGTTCACGACGAGCAGTACTTC	CASSRSQSVHDEQYF
TRBJ1-2	-	17	TRBV19	-	TGTGCCAGTAGTATAGATCTCACAGGGTATATCTCGGACGGCTACACCTTC	CASSIDLTGYISDGYTF
TRBJ2-5	-	13	TRBV7-7	-	TGTGCCAGCAGCAGGGACGGACAAGAGACCCAGTACTTC	CASSRDGQETQYF
TRBJ2-3	-	14	TRBV27	-	TGTGCCAGCAGCCTTGGGGGGGCGAAGGATACGCAGTATTTT	CASSLGGAKDTQYF
TRBJ2-7	-	14	TRBV21-1	-	TGTGCCAGCAGCCTGGGACAGGGGACCTACGAGCAGTACTTC	CASSLGQGTYEQYF
TRBJ2-7	TRBD1	15	TRBV6-5	-	TGTGCCAGCAGTCGGCTGGACAGGGGGCTTAACGAGCAGTACTTC	CASSRLDRGLNEQYF
TRBJ2-7	-	12	TRBV19	-	TGTGCCAGCAGAGGGCAGGGCTACGAGCAGTACTTC	CASRGQGYEQYF
TRBJ2-5	TRBD2	16	TRBV4-1	-	TGCGCCAGCAGCGCCACGGGACTAGCGGGACCAGAGACCCAGTACTTC	CASSATGLAGPETQYF
TRBJ1-2	TRBD1	19	TRBV28	few	TGTGCCAGCAGTTTATTGCTAGGACAGGGTACGTCAGCTAACTATGGCTACACCTTC	CASSLLLGQGTSANYGYTF
TRBJ2-1	TRBD2	14	TRBV7-2	-	TGTGCCAGCAGCGGACTAGCGGGTTCCTATGAGCAGTTCTTC	CASSGLAGSYEQFF
TRBJ1-2	-	11	TRBV6-5	-	TGTGCCAGCAGTTACGGGGGCACCTACACCTTC	CASSYGGTYTF
TRBJ1-1	TRBD1	16	TRBV2	-	TGTGCCAGCAGTGCCCCAGCCGGGCACAGGGGGACTGAAGCTTTCTTT	CASSAPAGHRGTEAFF
TRBJ2-6	-	17	TRBV2	-	TGTGCCAGCAGTGAATTTAGTTCGTCTTCTGGGGCCAACGTCCTGACTTTC	CASSEFSSSSGANVLTF
TRBJ2-7	TRBD2	10	TRBV20-1	-	TGCAGTGTGATAGCGGGAGCACAGTACTTC	CSVIAGAQYF
TRBJ1-1	TRBD1	15	TRBV27	-	TGTGCCAGCAGTCCAATGACAGGGGGCAGGACTGAAGCTTTCTTT	CASSPMTGGRTEAFF
TRBJ2-5	-	15	TRBV9	-	TGTGCCAGCAGCGTAAACCCCGGGGTGGCAGGGACCCAGTACTTC	CASSVNPGVAGTQYF
TRBJ1-5	-	15	TRBV2	-	TGTGCCAGCAGTGAAGGGGAGAGGACCAATCAGCCCCAGCATTTT	CASSEGERTNQPQHF
TRBJ2-3	-	16	TRBV9	-	TGTGCCAGCAGCGTAGTGACATCAGGGCCCACAGATACGCAGTATTTT	CASSVVTSGPTDTQYF
TRBJ1-1	TRBD1	13	TRBV6-6	-	TGTGCCAGCAGAGACAGGGGGAACACTGAAGCTTTCTTT	CASRDRGNTEAFF
TRBJ1-5	-	15	TRBV28	-	TGTGCCAGCAGTTTCTGGGGAGAAAGCAATCAGCCCCAGCATTTT	CASSFWGESNQPQHF
TRBJ2-6	-	16	TRBV10-3	-	TGTGCCATCAGCCCACCCACCGGCTCTGGGGCCAACGTCCTGACTTTC	CAISPPTGSGANVLTF
TRBJ2-2	-	14	TRBV28	once	TGTGCCAGCAGTTCTCCGGGGTCGGGCGGGGAGCTGTTTTTT	CASSSPGSGGELFF
TRBJ1-3	TRBD1	14	TRBV19	once	TGTGCCAGTACCCCACAGGGGGCTGGAAACACCATATATTTT	CASTPQGAGNTIYF
TRBJ1-5	TRBD1	15	TRBV28	-	TGTGCCAGCAGCTCCGGACAGGGGGTAAATCAGCCCCAGCATTTT	CASSSGQGVNQPQHF